The rows below give T cell receptor beta chains drawn from one sample of a study of blood T cell repertoires in COVID-19. Produced via immunoSEQ multiplex PCR; TCRdb's table is partial and in-frame only. The table includes 200,000 to 250,000 clones, 65% to 85% detected once. The sample consisted of PBMCs or T cells enriched from blood (not recorded which). The receptors were gathered from a man under 40 with acute COVID-19. The CDR3 runs from the conserved cysteine through the conserved F or W. D genes are given only for firm matches. Clone size is stated in some rows and not others, as once, few, many or a class when expanded.

j_call d_call v_call clone_size cdr3_nt cdr3_aa
TRBJ2-7 . TRBV9 few TGTGCCAGCAGCGTAGGGCCGAAATCCTACGAGCAGTACTTC CASSVGPKSYEQYF
TRBJ1-2 . TRBV9 . TGTGCCAGCAGCGTAGCTAACGGAGATTATGGCGGCTACACCTTC CASSVANGDYGGYTF
TRBJ2-7 . TRBV28 . TGTGCCAGCAGTTACCCGAGGAGCTCCTACGAGCAGTACTTC CASSYPRSSYEQYF
TRBJ1-5 TRBD1 TRBV6-5 . TGTGCCAGCAGTTACACAGGGGAAATACCCCAGCATTTT CASSYTGEIPQHF
TRBJ2-6 . TRBV7-2 . TGTGCCAGCAGCCCGTCTGGGGCCAACGTCCTGACTTTC CASSPSGANVLTF
TRBJ2-2 TRBD2 TRBV11-2 . TGTGCCAGCAGCTTAGTTTCGGGGGGTAGCACCGGGGAGCTGTTTTTT CASSLVSGGSTGELFF
TRBJ1-3 TRBD1 TRBV12-3/TRBV12-4 . TGTGCCAGCAGGCGACAGGGCGTCACCATATATTTT CASRRQGVTIYF
TRBJ2-6 TRBD1 TRBV2 . TGTGCCAGCAGTTGGGGACAGATGTTCAGCTCTGGGGCCAACGTCCTGACTTTC CASSWGQMFSSGANVLTF
TRBJ2-7 TRBD1 TRBV4-2 . TGTGCCAGCAGCCAAGATAGGGGACAGGGGAGTCGGGTGCAGTACTTC CASSQDRGQGSRVQYF
TRBJ2-7 . TRBV3-1/TRBV3-2 . TGTGCCAGCAGCCAAGGTAGTGCCTACGAGCAGTACTTC CASSQGSAYEQYF
TRBJ2-7 TRBD2 TRBV9 . TGTGCCAGCAGCCTTAACCGACTAGCGGGGGTCTACGAGCAGTACTTC CASSLNRLAGVYEQYF
TRBJ1-5 . TRBV19 once TGTGCCAGTAGTATAGACCATAGCAATCAGCCCCAGCATTTT CASSIDHSNQPQHF
TRBJ2-1 TRBD2 TRBV6-1 . TGTGCCAGCAGTGAACCGGGGGGGCGATTCCCAAATGAGCAGTTCTTC CASSEPGGRFPNEQFF
TRBJ1-5 . TRBV19 . TGTGCCAGTAGATCAGGGGACGGGTATAGCAATCAGCCCCAGCATTTT CASRSGDGYSNQPQHF
TRBJ2-7 . TRBV11-2 many TGTGCCAGCAGCTTAGTCGGGTCAGGGGGGCGTAAGGACGAGCAGTACTTC CASSLVGSGGRKDEQYF
TRBJ1-4 . TRBV6-4 once TGTGCCAGCAGTGACTCCCCAGGGCGTGGGGAAAAACTGTTTTTT CASSDSPGRGEKLFF
TRBJ2-1 TRBD1 TRBV10-3 . TGTGCCATCAGAGGGACAGGGTCAGATGAGCAGTTCTTC CAIRGTGSDEQFF
TRBJ2-6 TRBD1 TRBV5-5 . TGTGCCAGCAGCTTTAATCTGGACAGGGTCCTTGGGGCCAACGTCCTGACTTTC CASSFNLDRVLGANVLTF
TRBJ1-3 . TRBV13 . TGTGCCAGCAGCTTAGGAGCAGGGAAGCTATCTGGAAACACCATATATTTT CASSLGAGKLSGNTIYF
TRBJ2-2 . TRBV5-5 . TGTGCCAGCAAGGGCGGGGGCAACACCGGGGAGCTGTTTTTT CASKGGGNTGELFF
TRBJ2-4 . TRBV6-1 . TGTGCCAGCAGTGAGGTGTCCGGGACCAAAAACATTCAGTACTTC CASSEVSGTKNIQYF
TRBJ2-7 . TRBV19 . TGTGCCAGTAGTATTGTGCCAGGGGTCGCCTACGAGCAGTACTTC CASSIVPGVAYEQYF
TRBJ2-4 TRBD1 TRBV5-6 . TGTGCCAGCAGCCACCGGGACAGGGAGCTCTTAGCCAAAAACATTCAGTACTTC CASSHRDRELLAKNIQYF
TRBJ1-5 . TRBV19 . TGTGCCAGTAGCTGGGGCCAACCGGGCAATCAGCCCCAGCATTTT CASSWGQPGNQPQHF
TRBJ2-5 TRBD2 TRBV19 . TGTGCCAGTAGCCCCGACAGAGCGGGGGGGTACCAAGAGACCCAGTACTTC CASSPDRAGGYQETQYF
TRBJ1-2 . TRBV28 . TGTGCCACTGGGTTGGGAACAGGGTTTCTCTATGGCTACACCTTC CATGLGTGFLYGYTF
TRBJ2-7 . TRBV28 once TGTGCCAGCAGTTTTTCACAGTTATACGAGCAGTACTTC CASSFSQLYEQYF
TRBJ1-5 . TRBV27 once TGTGCCAGCAGTTTAGTCGGGTCGGGGCAGCCCCAGCATTTT CASSLVGSGQPQHF
TRBJ1-1 TRBD1 TRBV6-5 . TGTGCCAGCAGTTACTCTAGGGACAGCCTGAACACTGAAGCTTTCTTT CASSYSRDSLNTEAFF
TRBJ1-2 . TRBV29-1 . TGCAGCACGACATCCCTGAACTATGGCTACACCTTC CSTTSLNYGYTF
TRBJ2-5 . TRBV5-1 . TGCGCCAGCAGCTTGGCAGGGGAGCGAGAAGAGACCCAGTACTTC CASSLAGEREETQYF
TRBJ2-2 . TRBV9 few TGTGCCAGCAGCGTAGTAACCGGGGAGCTGTTTTTT CASSVVTGELFF
TRBJ1-5 TRBD1 TRBV7-3 many TGTGCCAGCAGTCTTCCGGTATGGGGACAGGGGAAGAAGAGCAATCAGCCCCAGCATTTT CASSLPVWGQGKKSNQPQHF
TRBJ2-7 . TRBV6-5 . TGTGCCAGCAGTCGCGGGACTCCCGAGCAGTACTTC CASSRGTPEQYF
TRBJ1-5 . TRBV15 . TGTGCCACCAGCCCACCCCGGTTGATGAATCAGCCCCAGCATTTT CATSPPRLMNQPQHF
TRBJ2-3 TRBD1 TRBV6-5 . TGTGCCAGCATATCAACAGGGGCAGATACGCAGTATTTT CASISTGADTQYF
TRBJ1-1 TRBD1 TRBV5-1 . TGCGCCAGCAGCTTGGGTGACAGGGCGAGAACTGAAGCTTTCTTT CASSLGDRARTEAFF
TRBJ2-3 . TRBV3-1/TRBV3-2 . TGTGCCAGCAGCCAGACTGGAGTCAGGGGAGATACGCAGTATTTT CASSQTGVRGDTQYF
TRBJ1-2 TRBD1 TRBV27 . TGTGCCAGCAGTCGAGGGACAGGGACCTTGTTGGGCTACACCTTC CASSRGTGTLLGYTF
TRBJ1-4 . TRBV10-3 . TGTGCCATCAGAGGCGGAGATAATGAAAAACTGTTTTTT CAIRGGDNEKLFF
TRBJ1-3 . TRBV2 . TGTGCCAGCAAAACTGGGGGGAAAAACACCATATATTTT CASKTGGKNTIYF
TRBJ2-3 . TRBV12-3/TRBV12-4 few TGTGCCAGCAGCCTTTCAGATACGCAGTATTTT CASSLSDTQYF
TRBJ2-5 TRBD2 TRBV7-2 . TGTGCCAGCAGCTTAGTGGCGACTAGCGGGCCTAGAGAGACCCAGTACTTC CASSLVATSGPRETQYF
TRBJ2-5 . TRBV9 once TGTGCCAGCAGCGGTCCTATGTCGCAAGAGACCCAGTACTTC CASSGPMSQETQYF
TRBJ1-6 . TRBV14 . TGTGCCAGCAGCCAATCAGGGCTTAATTCACCCCTCCACTTT CASSQSGLNSPLHF
TRBJ2-5 . TRBV13 . TGTGCCAGCAGCTTAGGTAGGGGTGGCCAAGAGACCCAGTACTTC CASSLGRGGQETQYF
TRBJ1-6 . TRBV30 . TGTGCCTGGAGTGTCGGGGGGGACACAGATAATTCACCCCTCCACTTT CAWSVGGDTDNSPLHF
TRBJ2-2 . TRBV6-5 . TGTGCCACCGAACCGGGGGGCACTAACACCGGGGAGCTGTTTTTT CATEPGGTNTGELFF
TRBJ2-2 TRBD1 TRBV6-5 once TGTGCCAGCAGTCGGACAGGGAACACCGGGGAGCTGTTTTTT CASSRTGNTGELFF
TRBJ1-2 . TRBV9 . TGTGCCAGCAGCGTGGGACTCGACACCTTC CASSVGLDTF
TRBJ1-3 TRBD1 TRBV29-1 few TGCGAGGATGGGTCTTTGGACAGGCTATCTGGAAACACCATATATTTT CEDGSLDRLSGNTIYF
TRBJ1-6 . TRBV27 . TGTGCCAGCAGTTGGGCGGGTTCACCCCTCCACTTT CASSWAGSPLHF
TRBJ2-7 TRBD1 TRBV5-5 few TGTGCCAGCAGCCCTTACAGGGGATACACGTACGAGCAGTACTTC CASSPYRGYTYEQYF
TRBJ2-3 . TRBV23-1 . TGCGCCAGCAGTCATCCGAGGGTAGGGACAGATACGCAGTATTTT CASSHPRVGTDTQYF
TRBJ2-7 . TRBV5-1 . TGCGCCAGCAGCCTGGACTCCCAAGCCTACGAGCAGTACTTC CASSLDSQAYEQYF
TRBJ2-7 . TRBV27 . TGTGCCAGCAGCACAATAACCGAGCAGTACTTC CASSTITEQYF